The 23 T cell receptor beta chains listed next were all sequenced from one sample in a study of graft-versus-host responses after intestinal transplantation. Only in-frame clones appear in the TCRdb table, and some are missing; sequencing was by immunoSEQ multiplex PCR. The sample lists over 45,000 clones; almost 95% were seen once. Antigen specificity for these receptors is unknown. The sample here was unstimulated CD4+ T cells sorted from spleen or lymph node cells, taken before transplant. These receptor sequences come from a human donor who was the organ donor for an intestinal transplant.

The rearrangement links TRBV7-2 to TRBJ1-1; weak D call: TRBD1 (6 bases). The ends were cut back, 1 base at V and 1 base at J, with 10 bases in the middle. This CDR3 is 15 amino acids long. Per germline, CDR1 SGHTA and CDR2 FQGNSA. For the CDR3, the DNA is TGTGCCAGCAGCTTAGTGACAGGCAAGAACACTGAAGCTTTCTTT. Amino acid sequence: CASSLVTGKNTEAFF.

This chain joins TRBV7-3 and TRBJ2-1, with D possibly TRBD2 on 5 matching bases. The CDR3 consists of 14 residues. Germline CDR1 SGHTA, CDR2 FQGTGA. V lost 8 bases to trimming and J lost 5 bases, with 16 bases between them. CDR3 protein: CASGPGSGNNEQFF. The CDR3 DNA sequence: TGTGCCAGCGGCCCGGGGTCAGGAAACAATGAGCAGTTCTTC.

This chain uses TRBV6-1 with TRBJ1-5, with D possibly TRBD1 on 5 matching bases. Germline CDR1 reads MNHNS; CDR2 reads SASEGT. CDR3 length: 13 residues. V was pared by 4 bases and J by 7 bases, with 11 bases between. The CDR3 loop reads CASSVGAEQPQHF. CDR3 bases: TGTGCCAGCAGTGTAGGGGCTGAGCAGCCCCAGCATTTT.

This clone was seen just once. The same CDR3 arises from other DNA sequences in this sample as well. The rearrangement links TRBV7-2 to TRBJ2-7, with 8 bases aligning to TRBD1. The CDR3 has 14 residues. The V gene end was trimmed by 4 bases and the J gene end by 3 bases; junction bases not matched to a gene: 5. Germline V gene sequence: CDR1 SGHTA, CDR2 FQGNSA. DNA for the CDR3: TGTGCCAGCAGCTCGTCAGGGGGCGGCTACGAGCAGTACTTC. It is translated as CASSSSGGGYEQYF. The variable domain in full, with the rest retrieved from reference TRBV7-2 and TRBJ2-7, is GAGVSQSPSNKVTEKGKDVELRCDPISGHTALYWYRQSLGQGLEFLIYFQGNSAPDKSGLPSDRFSAERTGGSVSTLTIQRTQQEDSAVYLCASSSSGGGYEQYFGPGTRLTVT.

This chain uses TRBV19 with TRBJ1-1; the D gene is possibly TRBD1 (5 bases). V gave up 6 bases and J gave up 0 bases, with 14 bases separating them. This CDR3 comprises 15 residues. Looked up from germline, CDR1 is LNHDA and CDR2 is SQIVND (reference sequence). CDR3 nucleotides: TGTGCCAGTAGCAACAGCAGGGTTCTGAACACTGAAGCTTTCTTT. Its protein is CASSNSRVLNTEAFF.

The chain carries TRBV7-3 and TRBJ2-1; 12 bases are shared with TRBD1. Germline V gene sequence: CDR1 SGHTA, CDR2 FQGTGA. CDR3 length: 16 residues. Trimming removed 3 bases from V and 4 bases from J; junction bases left unmatched: 4. CDR3 nucleotides: TGTGCCAGCAGCTTCGGGACAGGGGGCCGGTACAATGAGCAGTTCTTC. Protein product: CASSFGTGGRYNEQFF.

The J gene is TRBJ2-1, the V gene TRBV6-1; 11 bases line up with TRBD2. V lost 5 bases and J lost 4; bases outside the gene matches: 4. The germline CDR1 and CDR2 sequences are MNHNS and SASEGT. CDR3 length equals 15 residues. The CDR3 sequence: CASSRGTSGYNEQFF. For the CDR3, the DNA is TGTGCCAGCAGTAGGGGGACTAGCGGTTACAATGAGCAGTTCTTC.

The CDR3 is CASSLAIPPSGGRNEQFF. The CDR3 coding sequence is TGTGCCAGCAGCTTAGCAATCCCTCCTAGCGGGGGCCGAAATGAGCAGTTCTTC. V usage is TRBV7-2 and J usage is TRBJ2-1; 10 bases align to TRBD2. The germline CDR1 and CDR2 sequences are SGHTA and FQGNSA. With 0 bases clipped from V and 7 bases from J, the junction kept 12 bases outside the gene matches. The CDR3 runs to 18 residues.

V is TRBV27 and J is TRBJ2-5; TRBD1 matches 9 bases. Germline lookup yields CDR1 MNHEY and CDR2 SMNVEV (reference sequence). The CDR3 consists of 13 residues. J gave up 6 bases and V 5 bases, and 4 bases lay outside the gene matches. In DNA, the CDR3 is TGTGCCAGCAGTCAACAGGGGGCCCAGACCCAGTACTTC. Protein: CASSQQGAQTQYF.

This clone was counted a single time. V is TRBV5-1 and J is TRBJ2-6; a possible D gene is TRBD2 (5 bases). The V gene lost 4 bases and the J gene lost 2 bases, with 10 bases spanning the gap. The CDR3 consists of 15 residues. Germline-derived CDR1 and CDR2 are SGHRS and YFSETQ. Written as DNA, the CDR3 is TGCGCCAGCAGCCGAGGAGGAGCTGGGGCCAACGTCCTGACTTTC. Residues: CASSRGGAGANVLTF.

The chain is built from TRBV20-1 and TRBJ2-1, with D maybe TRBD2 (5 bases). Trimming stripped 5 bases from V and 5 bases from J, with 7 bases between. Germline V CDR1 and CDR2: DFQATT, SNEGSKA (reference sequence). This CDR3 spans 11 amino acids. The DNA of the CDR3 is TGCAGTGCTGGACTTAACAATGAGCAGTTCTTC. Translating gives CSAGLNNEQFF.

The genes are TRBV5-1 and TRBJ2-5; no reliable D call. The assigned J gene may be wrong: the sequence end matches TRBJ2-7 better. This CDR3 is built from 12 residues. The V gene's germline CDR1 is SGHRS and CDR2 YFSETQ. DNA for the CDR3: TGCGCCAGCAGCTCTTCAAGCTACGAGCAGTACTTC. This translates into CASSSSSYEQYF.

This clone appeared a single time. The chain has TRBV5-1 and TRBJ1-3; 9 bases align to TRBD1. V lost 4 bases, J lost 0 bases, and 5 bases stayed unmatched. The germline gives CDR1 SGHRS, CDR2 YFSETQ. This CDR3 contains 16 residues. The CDR3 DNA is TGCGCCAGCAGCGGAGGGACAGGGAGCTCTGGAAACACCATATATTTT. Its protein is CASSGGTGSSGNTIYF.

The chain recombines TRBV7-6 with TRBJ2-7; the D is unclear. V lost 1 base and J lost 2, with 12 bases in between. The CDR3 consists of 15 residues. Germline V CDR1 and CDR2: SGHVS, FNYEAQ. Here the CDR3 reads CASSLGVGLTYEQYF. The DNA of the CDR3 is TGTGCCAGCAGCTTAGGTGTGGGCCTAACCTACGAGCAGTACTTC.

In its sample, this clone was seen a few times. The chain is built from TRBV19 and TRBJ1-4; TRBD1 matches at 9 bases. Germline V gives CDR1 LNHDA, CDR2 SQIVND (reference sequence). Unmatched junction bases numbered 8, after V lost 5 bases and J lost 7 bases. CDR3 size: 15 residues. CDR3 residues: CASSARDRAFEKLFF. The CDR3 nucleotides are TGTGCCAGTAGTGCCCGGGACAGGGCGTTTGAAAAACTGTTTTTT.

The chain is built from TRBV2 and TRBJ2-1; 9 bases align to TRBD2. After removal of 5 bases from V and 4 bases from J, the junction contained 9 bases not matched to a gene. The CDR3 consists of 16 residues. CDR1 and CDR2 (germline): SNHLY, FYNNEI. The CDR3 DNA is TGTGCCAGCAGTTCCGGCGGGCGGGGGGGATACAATGAGCAGTTCTTC. Its protein is CASSSGGRGGYNEQFF.

The chain combines TRBV7-9 with TRBJ1-2; 10 positions agree with TRBD1. This CDR3 contains 14 residues. Germline CDR1 reads SEHNR; CDR2 reads FQNEAQ (reference sequence). The V gene end was trimmed by 5 bases and the J gene end by 4 bases; junction bases not matched to a gene: 4. CDR3 protein: CASSIRDRGYGYTF. The CDR3 DNA reads TGTGCCAGCAGCATCCGGGACAGGGGCTATGGCTACACCTTC.

On this clone: Distinct nucleotide sequences in the sample also encode this CDR3. The chain uses TRBV6-5 and TRBJ1-6, with D hard to call. Germline V gene lookup returns CDR1 MNHEY and CDR2 SVGAGI. Trimming took 3 bases from V and 0 from J, leaving 9 bases between them. The CDR3 length is 16 residues. CDR3 nucleotides: TGTGCCAGCAGTTATGGAGGTAGCTCCTATAATTCACCCCTCCACTTT. Residues: CASSYGGSSYNSPLHF.

V and J are TRBV10-1 and TRBJ2-2, with 8 bases fitting TRBD2. The germline V gene encodes CDR1 WNHNN and CDR2 SYGVQD (reference sequence). Trimming removed 3 bases from V and 1 base from J; junction bases left unmatched: 16. The CDR3 runs 20 residues. CDR3 DNA: TGCGCCAGCAGTGACCCGCCGACTCCGGGTAGCGGGGTGAACACCGGGGAGCTGTTTTTT. This translates into CASSDPPTPGSGVNTGELFF.

V and J are TRBV18 and TRBJ2-4, with TRBD1 matching over 7 bases. Trimming cost V 5 bases and J 6 bases; bases outside gene matches: 4. The CDR3 covers 13 residues. Germline lookup yields CDR1 KGHSH and CDR2 LQKENI. The CDR3 DNA follows: TGTGCCAGCTCAGAGACAGGGCCAAACATTCAGTACTTC. Translating it yields CASSETGPNIQYF. Based on the CDR3 plus reference TRBV18 and TRBJ2-4, the full variable domain is NAGVMQNPRHLVRRRGQEARLRCSPMKGHSHVYWYRQLPEEGLKFMVYLQKENIIDESGMPKERFSAEFPKEGPSILRIQQVVRGDSAAYFCASSETGPNIQYFGAGTRLSVL.

The CDR3 loop is CASSADRGAYEQYF. The CDR3 region has the DNA TGTGCCAGCAGCGCGGACAGGGGGGCCTACGAGCAGTACTTC. The chain uses TRBV7-2 and TRBJ2-7; TRBD1 agrees at 10 bases. The CDR3 runs 14 residues. Germline loops: CDR1 SGHTA, CDR2 FQGNSA. V trimming: 5 bases; J trimming: 2 bases; junction bases outside the gene matches: 3.

This chain uses TRBV4-1 with TRBJ2-1; TRBD2 agrees at 7 bases. This CDR3 region has 16 residues. The junction had 7 bases not matched to a gene; V was cut back by 1 base and J by 4 bases. Germline V gene sequence: CDR1 MGHRA, CDR2 YSYEKL. CDR3 loop: CASSQGGGLRYNEQFF. The CDR3 DNA is TGCGCCAGCAGCCAAGGGGGGGGATTGAGGTACAATGAGCAGTTCTTC.

The genes are TRBV6-1 and TRBJ2-7, with 7 nucleotides matching TRBD1. The germline V gene has CDR1 MNHNS and CDR2 SASEGT. The CDR3 consists of 13 residues. Trimming took 6 bases from V and 5 from J; bases not matched to a gene: 7. Written as DNA, the CDR3 is TGTGCCAGCAGAGACAGGGTTCGCGACGAGCAGTACTTC. This translates into CASRDRVRDEQYF.